The sequence of this T cell receptor beta chain was determined in a study of blood T cell repertoires in COVID-19. Looked up from germline, CDR1 is LNHNV and CDR2 is YYDKDF (reference sequence). The CDR3 extends over 13 amino acids. V was pared by 5 bases and J by 8 bases, with 15 bases between. Only in-frame clones appear in the TCRdb table, and some are missing; sequencing was by immunoSEQ multiplex PCR. The table lists about 130,000 clones, approximately 87% of them singletons, with around 3.4% in the top ten. This chain links TRBV15 with TRBJ1-1; D possibly corresponds to TRBD1 (6 bases). The specimen was peripheral blood. The TCR comes from a woman aged 60-75 years with acute or convalescent COVID-19. The CDR3 DNA reads TGTGCCACCAGCCCCACAAGGGGGAGAGAAGCTTTCTTT. This translates into CATSPTRGREAFF.